Below are 9 T cell receptor beta chains sequenced from a single sample in a study of OX40 agonist ivuxolimab in advanced cancers. Sequencing was performed with immunoSEQ multiplex PCR; in TCRdb, only in-frame clones are kept and a portion is missing. The data hold almost 90,000 clones, with around nine tenths observed a single time. The sample in question was CD4+ or CD8+ T cells sorted from blood, obtained in a trial of the OX40 agonist ivuxolimab. The receptors stem from an adult with an advanced solid tumor such as melanoma, head and neck, liver or kidney cancer.

This sequence joins TRBV29-1 and TRBJ2-3; D gene uncertain. The CDR3 covers 14 residues. Germline loops: CDR1 SQVTM, CDR2 ANQGSEA. V lost 6 bases and J 2 bases, leaving 15 bases between the germline ends. The CDR3 DNA sequence: TGCAGCGTCCCCACGGCAGTAAACACAGATACGCAGTATTTT. Translation: CSVPTAVNTDTQYF.

The chain has TRBV9 and TRBJ2-3, with D possibly being TRBD1 (5 bases). V lost 0 bases to trimming and J lost 6 bases, with 11 bases between them. The length of the CDR3 is 14 residues. Germline values: CDR1 SGDLS, CDR2 YYNGEE. The CDR3 sequence is CASSVETAWDTQYF. CDR3 nucleotide sequence: TGTGCCAGCAGCGTAGAGACAGCCTGGGATACGCAGTATTTT.

The genes are TRBV18 and TRBJ2-5; 8 nucleotides align to TRBD1. This CDR3 region has 19 residues. Germline-derived CDR1 and CDR2 are KGHSH and LQKENI. The trim removed 1 base at V and 4 bases at J, leaving 17 bases unmatched. In nucleotides, the CDR3 is TGTGCCAGCTCACCACGGTCGAGAAGCAGGGGGCGTCTCGTAGAGACCCAGTACTTC. It translates to CASSPRSRSRGRLVETQYF.

V is TRBV11-3 and J is TRBJ2-3; TRBD1 might be the D (6 bases). The CDR3 length is 15 residues. V dropped 1 base and J dropped 4 bases, with 12 bases sitting between them. CDR1 is SGHNT, CDR2 YENEEA, per germline. The CDR3 reads CASSLGAGAADTQYF. CDR3 nucleotide sequence: TGTGCCAGCAGCTTAGGGGCAGGGGCTGCAGATACGCAGTATTTT.

The chain carries TRBV9 and TRBJ2-5; TRBD1 matches at 10 bases. This CDR3 contains 17 residues. V lost 3 bases to trimming and J lost 1 base; unmatched junction nucleotides: 9. Per germline, CDR1 SGDLS and CDR2 YYNGEE. CDR3 DNA: TGTGCCAGCAGCGACGGCCATAGACAGGGGGCCCAAGAGACCCAGTACTTC. Residues: CASSDGHRQGAQETQYF.

The chain joins TRBV10-1 to TRBJ2-7, with unresolved D. This CDR3 has 14 amino acids. V was pared by 2 bases and J by 6 bases, with 14 bases between. CDR1 is WNHNN and CDR2 is SYGVQD in the germline V gene (reference sequence). CDR3: CASSETITGGEQYF. The DNA for the CDR3 is TGCGCCAGCAGTGAGACTATTACTGGCGGCGAGCAGTACTTC.

V usage is TRBV5-1 and J usage is TRBJ2-1; D remains unclear. Deletions cut 0 bases from V and 7 bases from J, with 5 bases between. Germline-derived CDR1 and CDR2 are SGHRS and YFSETQ. The CDR3 covers 12 residues. The CDR3 reads CASSLAGNEQFF. CDR3 DNA: TGCGCCAGCAGCTTGGCCGGTAATGAGCAGTTCTTC. The whole variable domain, filled in from reference TRBV5-1 and TRBJ2-1, reads KAGVTQTPRYLIKTRGQQVTLSCSPISGHRSVSWYQQTPGQGLQFLFEYFSETQRNKGNFPGRFSGRQFSNSRSEMNVSTLELGDSALYLCASSLAGNEQFFGPGTRLTVL.

The chain employs TRBV7-9 and TRBJ2-2, with TRBD2 identical over 7 bases. The length of the CDR3 is 15 residues. Per the germline V gene, CDR1 is SEHNR and CDR2 is FQNEAQ (reference sequence). With 5 bases clipped from V and 0 bases from J, the junction kept 3 bases outside the gene matches. The CDR3, as DNA: TGTGCCAGCAGCCCTAGCGGTTCGAACACCGGGGAGCTGTTTTTT. Protein product: CASSPSGSNTGELFF.

The chain carries TRBV7-8 and TRBJ1-1, with D possibly TRBD1 on 5 matching bases. Germline V gives CDR1 SGHVS, CDR2 FQNEAQ. This CDR3 region has 15 residues. Deletions cut 4 bases from V and 2 bases from J, with 14 bases between. The CDR3 spells CASSSPTAINTEAFF. DNA for the CDR3: TGTGCCAGCAGCTCCCCGACAGCGATCAACACTGAAGCTTTCTTT.